The entry below gives a single T cell receptor (beta chain) sequence along with its context. What it recognizes is unknown. The source of the sample is a study of OX40 agonist ivuxolimab in advanced cancers. About the study: Partial responses were achieved by three patients: one hepatocellular carcinoma, two cutaneous melanoma.

Measured with immunoSEQ multiplex PCR; TCRdb has only the in-frame clones, and not every one. The table has tens of thousands of clones, around nine tenths seen once. Study conclusions and caveats: Undetermined was the antigen specificity of the expanded peripheral T cells. Partial responders receiving 0.1-3.0 mg/kg showed among the lowest clonal expansion.

The CDR3 length is 14 residues. Looked up from germline, CDR1 is SGHTA and CDR2 is FQGNSA. Trimming removed 1 base from V and 4 bases from J; junction bases left unmatched: 1. This sequence was found in an adult with an advanced solid tumor such as melanoma, head and neck, liver or kidney cancer. This sample comprised CD4+ or CD8+ T cells sorted from blood, obtained in a trial of the OX40 agonist ivuxolimab. The V and J genes are TRBV7-2 and TRBJ2-5; 9 positions match TRBD2. The CDR3 loop reads CASSLVAGAETQYF. The CDR3 DNA follows: TGTGCCAGCAGCTTAGTAGCGGGAGCAGAGACCCAGTACTTC.